The table lists the clone carrying this T cell receptor beta chain with a few counts. The target antigen is unknown. TCRdb re-called the 5' RACE reads through MiXCR, storing one row per CDR3 protein. Among approximately 150,000 distinct CDR3 sequences listed, 9.8% were seen once. The data stem from a study of CD8 T cells in ankylosing spondylitis. Regarding the study as a whole: Past studies reported some motif variants in reactive arthritis synovial fluid and blood.

What was sequenced was blood, either unsorted or a sorted T cell fraction (not recorded which). The clonotype was recovered from a female donor with ankylosing spondylitis or in good health (not recorded which).

DNA of the CDR3: TGTGCCAGCAGCTTAGAGACCCCCACAGATACGCAGTATTTT. As protein: CASSLETPTDTQYF. The chain combines TRBV13 with TRBJ2-3, with D unresolved. CDR3 size: 14 residues. Deletions cut 1 base from V and 2 bases from J, with 7 bases between. CDR1 PRHDT and CDR2 FYEKMQ come from the germline V gene (reference sequence).